The rows below give T cell receptor beta chains drawn from one sample of a study of cytomegalovirus exposure and HLA in healthy donors. The protocol was immunoSEQ multiplex PCR, while the TCRdb copy is restricted to in-frame clones and leaves out a portion. The table includes more than 120,000 clones, about 88% detected once. Sample: PBMCs. These receptors were collected from a man between 18 and 29 years old in good health and CMV-seropositive. Each CDR3 is given with its conserved first and last residue. The D gene is left open where the match is weak. Not every row has a clone size; where given, it reads once, few, many or a size class.

CDR3 protein,CDR3 DNA,J gene,D gene,clone size,V gene
CSGDRDSYNEQFF,TGCAGCGGGGACAGGGACTCCTACAATGAGCAGTTCTTC,TRBJ2-1,TRBD1,-,TRBV29-1
CSVHRGNTEAFF,TGCAGCGTACACAGGGGGAACACTGAAGCTTTCTTT,TRBJ1-1,TRBD1,-,TRBV29-1
CASSLNRSPYEQYF,TGTGCCAGCAGCTTGAACAGGAGCCCCTACGAGCAGTACTTC,TRBJ2-7,-,-,TRBV5-6
CASSLAGGPSDEQFF,TGCGCCAGCAGCTTGGCGGGGGGGCCTTCCGATGAGCAGTTCTTC,TRBJ2-1,TRBD2,-,TRBV5-1
CATNRGDNEQFF,TGTGCCACCAACAGGGGGGACAATGAGCAGTTCTTC,TRBJ2-1,TRBD1,-,TRBV2
CASSLAQGARDREQYF,TGTGCCAGCAGCTTAGCGCAGGGGGCGCGCGATCGTGAACAGTATTTT,TRBJ2-3,TRBD1,-,TRBV7-8
CASSLAHPGGGEKLFF,TGTGCCAGCAGCTTAGCGCACCCAGGGGGCGGTGAAAAACTGTTTTTT,TRBJ1-4,TRBD1,once,TRBV7-9
CASSPMDSNYGYTF,TGTGCCAGCTCACCCATGGACAGTAACTATGGCTACACCTTC,TRBJ1-2,-,few,TRBV18
CASRESGTGPSYNEQFF,TGTGCCAGCAGAGAAAGCGGGACCGGGCCGTCGTACAATGAGCAGTTCTTC,TRBJ2-1,TRBD2,-,TRBV6-4
CASSRQGAGSPLHF,TGTGCCAGCAGCCGACAGGGGGCAGGTTCACCCCTCCACTTT,TRBJ1-6,TRBD1,-,TRBV2
CASSSWTGGSYEQYF,TGTGCCAGCAGTTCATGGACAGGGGGAAGCTACGAGCAGTACTTC,TRBJ2-7,TRBD1,-,TRBV27
CASSRDRASGYTF,TGTGCCAGCAGCCGCGACAGGGCGTCTGGCTACACCTTC,TRBJ1-2,TRBD1,-,TRBV2
CASSMWAGTADTQYF,TGTGCCAGTAGTATGTGGGCGGGAACGGCAGATACGCAGTATTTT,TRBJ2-3,-,-,TRBV19
CASRRGVSDTQYF,TGCGCCAGCCGGCGGGGCGTTTCGGATACGCAGTATTTT,TRBJ2-3,-,few,TRBV10-1
CASSLVAGAYEQYF,TGTGCCAGCAGCTTAGTGGCAGGGGCCTACGAGCAGTACTTC,TRBJ2-7,-,-,TRBV7-9
CATTAGGSNQPQHF,TGTGCCACCACGGCTGGCGGGAGCAATCAGCCCCAGCATTTT,TRBJ1-5,-,-,TRBV15
CASSIDNRGREAFF,TGTGCCAGTAGTATTGATAACAGGGGCAGAGAAGCTTTCTTT,TRBJ1-1,TRBD1,-,TRBV19
CASSLAGTLFYEQYF,TGTGCCAGCAGCTTGGCAGGGACTCTGTTTTACGAGCAGTACTTC,TRBJ2-7,-,-,TRBV5-6
CASSPLSLQGRAEAFF,TGTGCCAGCTCACCACTCAGCTTACAGGGAAGGGCTGAAGCTTTCTTT,TRBJ1-1,-,-,TRBV18
CASSPPSGNQPQHF,TGTGCCAGCTCACCACCTTCGGGCAATCAGCCCCAGCATTTT,TRBJ1-5,-,-,TRBV18
CASSLFGGGNSPLHF,TGTGCCAGCAGTTTATTTGGGGGGGGTAATTCACCCCTCCACTTT,TRBJ1-6,-,-,TRBV27